The next 16 T cell receptor beta chains were all read from a single sample in a study of blood T cell repertoires in COVID-19. Measured with immunoSEQ multiplex PCR; TCRdb has only the in-frame clones, and not every one. The profile covers some 330,000 clones, with 89% appearing a single time and approximately 1.8% taken by the ten largest. Sequencing was performed on peripheral blood. These receptor sequences come from a young woman with COVID-19, enrolled during active disease.

V and J are TRBV2 and TRBJ2-7; 9 bases align to TRBD1. Germline CDR1 and CDR2: SNHLY and FYNNEI. The CDR3 contains 13 residues. Trimming took 6 bases from V and 3 from J; bases not matched to a gene: 3. CDR3 coding DNA: TGTGCCAGCAGGGGACAGGGCTTCTACGAGCAGTACGTC. Translated: CASRGQGFYEQYV.

The rearrangement uses TRBV7-2 and TRBJ1-1; D possibly corresponds to TRBD1 (5 bases). The CDR3 spans 14 residues. V was pared by 1 base and J by 6 bases, with 12 bases between. The V gene's germline CDR1 is SGHTA and CDR2 FQGNSA. DNA of the CDR3: TGTGCCAGCAGCTTAGGTCGGACATGGCCTGAAGCTTTCTTT. Protein product: CASSLGRTWPEAFF.

The chain couples TRBV29-1 to TRBJ2-1; D not certain. Trimming removed 5 bases at V and 6 bases at J, with 17 bases between. Germline-derived CDR1 and CDR2 are SQVTM and ANQGSEA. This CDR3 contains 14 residues. DNA for the CDR3: TGCAGCGTTAGTCACCTCCTAGTAGGCAATGAGCAGTTCTTC. Protein sequence: CSVSHLLVGNEQFF.

To note about this clone: Other DNA sequences of this sample code for an identical CDR3. The gene calls are TRBV6-1 and TRBJ1-2; D not resolved. V was trimmed by 2 bases and J by 0 bases, leaving 4 bases between them. This CDR3 has 13 amino acids. The germline CDR1 and CDR2 sequences are MNHNS and SASEGT. CDR3 nucleotide sequence: TGTGCCAGCAGTGAACCCTCTAACTATGGCTACACCTTC. Its protein product is CASSEPSNYGYTF.

This clone appeared a few times. The V and J genes are TRBV6-5 and TRBJ2-1; TRBD2 matches at 8 bases. The junction had 7 bases not matched to a gene; V was cut back by 2 bases and J by 7 bases. The germline CDR1 and CDR2 sequences are MNHEY and SVGAGI. The CDR3 is made up of 15 amino acids. CDR3: CASSYPAGGQNEQFF. CDR3 nucleotides: TGTGCCAGCAGTTACCCGGCGGGGGGCCAGAATGAGCAGTTCTTC.

This rearrangement joins TRBV6-5 to TRBJ1-6; 9 bases fit TRBD1. The CDR3 consists of 15 residues. Germline V gene data show CDR1 as MNHEY and CDR2 as SVGAGI. Losses at the gene ends were 0 bases for V and 6 bases for J; bases not matched to a gene: 0. The CDR3 spells CASSYSGQGNSPLHF. For the CDR3, the DNA is TGTGCCAGCAGTTACTCGGGACAGGGTAATTCACCCCTCCACTTT.

V and J are TRBV27 and TRBJ1-2; D not resolved. The CDR3 covers 14 residues. Trimming took off 5 bases at V and 7 bases at J, with 17 bases between the two ends. Germline loops: CDR1 MNHEY, CDR2 SMNVEV (reference sequence). Here the CDR3 DNA reads TGTGCCAGCAGTCAACTCGCGGCGCCTAGTGGCTACACCTTC. Translating it yields CASSQLAAPSGYTF.

This clone appeared a few times. The chain joins TRBV6-5 to TRBJ1-1; D uncertain. This CDR3 region has 13 residues. V dropped 6 bases and J dropped 3 bases, with 11 bases sitting between them. CDR1 is MNHEY, CDR2 SVGAGI, per germline. The CDR3 loop reads CASSVRVDTEAFF. The DNA for the CDR3 is TGTGCCAGCAGCGTGAGGGTGGACACTGAAGCTTTCTTT.

This chain links TRBV9 with TRBJ1-3; no clear D. Germline CDR1 is SGDLS and CDR2 is YYNGEE. The V gene lost 0 bases and the J gene lost 4 bases, with 5 bases spanning the gap. CDR3 length equals 13 residues. The DNA of the CDR3 is TGTGCCAGCAGCGTAGCTTCGGGAAACACCATATATTTT. Its protein product is CASSVASGNTIYF.

The count of this clone is one. This chain uses TRBV13 with TRBJ1-3, with a possible D match to TRBD1 (6 bases). The CDR3 length is 18 residues. Trimming cost V 3 bases and J 0 bases, with 18 bases left between them. The germline gives CDR1 PRHDT, CDR2 FYEKMQ (reference sequence). In DNA form, the CDR3 reads TGTGCCAGCAGCTTGAGAGGAACAGGGAGACTCTCTGGAAACACCATATATTTT. The encoded protein is CASSLRGTGRLSGNTIYF.

The genes are TRBV3-1 (or the pseudogene TRBV3-2) and TRBJ2-3; D is possibly TRBD2 (5 bases). V shed 5 bases and J shed 11 bases, with 17 bases lying between them. The germline V gene encodes CDR1 LGHDT and CDR2 YNNKEL (reference sequence). This CDR3 comprises 13 residues. CDR3 coding DNA: TGTGCCAGCAGCGCCACCGGGATTCGTTTGCAGTATTTT. This gives the protein CASSATGIRLQYF.

As concerns this clone: Other DNA sequences within the sample encode an identical CDR3. This chain joins TRBV30 and TRBJ1-2; D is ambiguous. This CDR3 is 11 amino acids long. Trimming cost V 5 bases and J 2 bases, with 6 bases left between them. Germline loops: CDR1 GTSNPN, CDR2 SVGIG (reference sequence). In nucleotides, the CDR3 is TGTGCCTGGGCAGGAAACTATGGCTACACCTTC. It encodes CAWAGNYGYTF.

The chain is built from TRBV15 and TRBJ1-1, with TRBD1 as a possible D gene (5 bases). Germline CDR1 and CDR2: LNHNV and YYDKDF (reference sequence). The CDR3 loop spans 16 amino acids. The V end lost 0 bases, the J end lost 4 bases, and 15 bases lay between the germline ends. This chain's CDR3 is CATSRDLAGLSTEAFF. The CDR3 nucleotides read TGTGCCACCAGCAGAGATCTGGCAGGGTTGAGCACTGAAGCTTTCTTT.

The chain recombines TRBV5-6 with TRBJ2-1; TRBD2 aligns across 11 bases. CDR3 length: 15 residues. Germline V lookup: CDR1 SGHDT, CDR2 YYEEEE. The junction had 5 bases not matched to a gene; V was cut back by 5 bases and J by 4 bases. The CDR3 spells CASRRIAGGYNEQFF. CDR3 DNA sequence: TGTGCCAGCAGGCGGATAGCGGGGGGGTACAATGAGCAGTTCTTC.

V usage is TRBV28 and J usage is TRBJ1-1; no reliable D call. V lost 7 bases and J 2 bases, leaving 17 bases between the germline ends. Germline CDR1 and CDR2: MDHEN and SYDVKM. CDR3 size: 15 residues. Here the CDR3 reads CASTPRGQLNTEAFF. Here the CDR3 DNA reads TGTGCCAGCACCCCACGGGGTCAGTTAAACACTGAAGCTTTCTTT.

In this sample, this clone turned up once. The chain combines TRBV5-6 with TRBJ1-4; 7 nucleotides match TRBD1. This CDR3 region has 15 residues. V shed 3 bases, J shed 3 bases, and the junction held 5 bases outside the gene matches. Germline V CDR1 and CDR2: SGHDT, YYEEEE. CDR3 protein: CASSSKTGSNEKLFF. DNA for the CDR3: TGTGCCAGCAGCTCGAAGACAGGGTCTAATGAAAAACTGTTTTTT.